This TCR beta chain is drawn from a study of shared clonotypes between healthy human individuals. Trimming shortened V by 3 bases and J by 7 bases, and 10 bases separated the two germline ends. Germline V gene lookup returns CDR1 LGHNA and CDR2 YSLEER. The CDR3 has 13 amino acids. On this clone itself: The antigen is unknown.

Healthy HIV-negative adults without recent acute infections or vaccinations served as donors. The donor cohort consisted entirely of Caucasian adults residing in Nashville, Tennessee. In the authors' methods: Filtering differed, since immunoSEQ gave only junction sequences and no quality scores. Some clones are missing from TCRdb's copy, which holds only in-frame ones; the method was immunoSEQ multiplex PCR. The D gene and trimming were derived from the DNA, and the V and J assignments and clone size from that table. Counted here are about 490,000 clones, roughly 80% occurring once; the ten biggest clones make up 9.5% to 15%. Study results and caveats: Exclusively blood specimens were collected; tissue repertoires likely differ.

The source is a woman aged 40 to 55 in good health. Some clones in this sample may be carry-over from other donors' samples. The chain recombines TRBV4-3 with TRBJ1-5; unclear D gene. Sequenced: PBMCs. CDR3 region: CASSQGTAQPQHF. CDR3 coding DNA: TGCGCCAGCAGCCAGGGTACTGCACAGCCCCAGCATTTT.